This T cell receptor (beta chain) comes out of a study of blood T cell repertoires in COVID-19 (TCRdb year 2020). Turning to the overall study: Samples from collaborators originated in the United States, Italy and Spain and spanned both the acute and convalescent phases of COVID-19. The prospective study material was composed of cDNA or gDNA derived from T cells, B-cell-depleted T cells, or PBMCs. Subjects who had been exposed to COVID-19, were actively infected with it, or had recovered from it provided the deeply sampled blood TCRbeta repertoires that made up the dataset. The repertoires were made available in a free public database intended to serve as a resource for research on the immune response to SARS-CoV-2. Samples came from the ongoing ImmuneRACE study (first 160 participants) plus 1,254 subjects from 6 global collaborators. A de-identified subject ID, COVID-19 status, age in years and sex were almost always included in the sample metadata. Where HLA class I and class II types were available, the types were taken from metadata supplied by the sample provider, not from assay-based typing.

The immunoSEQ Assay, a bias-controlled multiplex PCR, was used to amplify TCRbeta CDR3 regions from genomic DNA. Under the source paper's analysis protocol: The number of nucleated cells in each sample was estimated by amplification of reference gene primers within the assay. To quantify the absolute abundance of each unique TCRbeta CDR3 rearrangement, sequence reads were collapsed and filtered. For each sample, productive Simpson clonality was calculated as the square root of Simpson's diversity index across productive rearrangements. Here the immuneACCESS table is served through TCRdb, limited to in-frame sequences with V and J called. Missing clones are a known gap in these copies; in checked studies unresolved V genes cover under half, and the rest lacks a known reason. That table is the source of V, J and clone size, and D and trimming were worked out from the DNA. Across this sample there are more than 300,000 clones, with approximately 91% seen only once. Of the sample, roughly 3.9% is held by the ten largest clones.

Overall results and qualifications from the work: The quantity of clinical and demographic metadata differed by source and by participant and was supplied without curation.

V is cut back by 4 bases and J by 8 bases, with 12 bases in the junction unmatched. Counted from cysteine to phenylalanine, this CDR3 has 16 amino acids. Just the 48-base CDR3 DNA is kept, in frame starting at base 1. Based on the germline V gene (reference sequence), the CDR1 and CDR2 sequences are SEHNR and FQNEAQ. A note on this clone: It lacks a known antigen. The input lacks base qualities; no much larger clone sits a single base away.

Participants in the prospective study were enrolled through a virtual design, were aged roughly 18 to 100 years, and lived in roughly 26 United States geographic areas. In the prospective study, cohorts were assigned on the basis of participant-reported clinical history obtained from a screening survey and a study questionnaire. Exposed participants were defined as having been in contact with someone with a PCR-confirmed or clinician-diagnosed COVID-19 case within 2 weeks of study entry. Each participant in the prospective study had whole blood, serum and a nasopharyngeal or oropharyngeal swab collected by mobile phlebotomists. Over a roughly 2-month period, participants in the prospective study had the option of providing additional blood draws and questionnaires. Prospective study blood samples were shipped either frozen or at room temperature before DNA extraction.

Material for sequencing was PBMCs or T cells enriched from blood (not recorded which). Recombination connected TRBV7-9 to TRBJ1-3, and TRBD1 matches 9 of the central bases. This receptor was taken from a woman aged 30 to 39 who had been exposed to COVID-19. Read as DNA, the sequence is TGTGCCAGCAGCTCTACCTACCGGGACAGGGCGGACACCATATATTTT. Translated, it reads CASSSTYRDRADTIYF.